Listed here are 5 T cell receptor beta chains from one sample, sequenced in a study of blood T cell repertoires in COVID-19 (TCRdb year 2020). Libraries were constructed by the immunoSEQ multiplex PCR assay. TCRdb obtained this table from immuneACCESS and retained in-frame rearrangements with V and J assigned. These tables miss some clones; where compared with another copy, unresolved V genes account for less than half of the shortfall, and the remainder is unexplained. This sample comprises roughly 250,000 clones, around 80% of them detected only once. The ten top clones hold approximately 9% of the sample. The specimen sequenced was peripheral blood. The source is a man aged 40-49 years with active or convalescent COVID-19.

This CDR3 is CATEQGTLPEAFF. CDR3 DNA: TGTGCCACTGAACAGGGAACGTTACCTGAAGCTTTCTTT. This chain uses TRBV7-9 with TRBJ1-1, with D perhaps matching TRBD1 (6 bases). Trimming removed 10 bases from V and 6 bases from J, with 18 bases in between. The CDR3 has 13 residues. Looked up from germline, CDR1 is SEHNR and CDR2 is FQNEAQ (reference sequence).

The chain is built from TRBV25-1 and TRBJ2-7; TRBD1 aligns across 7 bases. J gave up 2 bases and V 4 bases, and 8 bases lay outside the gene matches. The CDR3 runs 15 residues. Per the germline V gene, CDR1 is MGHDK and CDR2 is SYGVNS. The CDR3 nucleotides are TGTGCCAGCAGTGGTGAACAGGGGAATCCCTACGAGCAGTACTTC. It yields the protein CASSGEQGNPYEQYF.

This CDR3 is CASSEQRTEAFF. The CDR3 DNA follows: TGTGCCAGCAGTGAACAGAGGACTGAAGCTTTCTTT. The V gene is TRBV2, the J gene TRBJ1-1; D is uncertain. The CDR3 spans 12 residues. The germline CDR1 and CDR2 sequences are SNHLY and FYNNEI. The V end lost 2 bases, the J end lost 5 bases, and 6 bases lay between the germline ends.

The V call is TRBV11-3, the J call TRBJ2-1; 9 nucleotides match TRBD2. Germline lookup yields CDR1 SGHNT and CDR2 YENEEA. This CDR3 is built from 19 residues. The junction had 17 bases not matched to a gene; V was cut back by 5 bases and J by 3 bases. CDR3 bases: TGTGCCAGCAGCCCAGGGGGGCTAGCGGGGCCCTGGGGCTACAATGAGCAGTTCTTC. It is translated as CASSPGGLAGPWGYNEQFF.

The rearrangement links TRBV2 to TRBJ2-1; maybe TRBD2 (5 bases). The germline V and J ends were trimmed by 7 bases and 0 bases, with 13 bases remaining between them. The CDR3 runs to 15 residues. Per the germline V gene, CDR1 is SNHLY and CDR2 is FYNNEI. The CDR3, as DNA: TGTGCCAGCATCCCCACGGACTCCTCCTACAATGAGCAGTTCTTC. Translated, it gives CASIPTDSSYNEQFF.